Each of the 9 T cell receptor beta chains below was sequenced from the same sample in a study of shared clonotypes between healthy human individuals. Only in-frame clones appear in the TCRdb table, and some are missing; sequencing was by immunoSEQ multiplex PCR. The sample records 2,500,000 or so clones, around 90% being singletons. Sequencing was carried out using naive CD4+ T cells sorted from blood. The subset denotes: CD45RA+ positively selected. Receptor source: a man in his late teens or twenties in good health.

The chain recombines TRBV18 with TRBJ2-7; TRBD1 agrees at 8 bases. Germline CDR1 KGHSH, CDR2 LQKENI. Trimming cost V 3 bases and J 1 base; bases outside gene matches: 8. This CDR3 has 16 residues. The CDR3 DNA follows: TGTGCCAGCTCACCGAACACCGGGACAGGATCCTACGAGCAGTACTTC. It specifies CASSPNTGTGSYEQYF.

The chain couples TRBV5-1 to TRBJ1-2, with D maybe TRBD1 (6 bases). CDR3 length equals 14 residues. Germline assignment: CDR1 SGHRS and CDR2 YFSETQ. V was trimmed by 0 bases and J by 4 bases, leaving 10 bases between them. CDR3 region: CASSLEGVVYGYTF. CDR3 nucleotides: TGCGCCAGCAGCTTGGAGGGGGTGGTCTATGGCTACACCTTC.

The genes are TRBV10-1 and TRBJ2-1; possible D gene TRBD2, 5 bases. The ends were cut back, 2 bases at V and 0 bases at J, with 11 bases in the middle. Germline CDR1 WNHNN, CDR2 SYGVQD (reference sequence). The CDR3 is 16 residues long. This CDR3 is CASSEGSADSYNEQFF. CDR3 nucleotide sequence: TGCGCCAGCAGTGAGGGGTCAGCGGACTCCTACAATGAGCAGTTCTTC.

The V call is TRBV6-1, the J call TRBJ1-5; the D gene is possibly TRBD1 (5 bases). Trimming pared 4 bases from V and 1 base from J, leaving 8 bases between. CDR3 length: 14 amino acids. The germline CDR1 and CDR2 sequences are MNHNS and SASEGT. CDR3 protein: CASSARGSNQPQHF. In DNA, the CDR3 is TGTGCCAGCAGTGCGAGGGGAAGCAATCAGCCCCAGCATTTT.

The rearrangement joins TRBV5-1 to TRBJ1-1, with D possibly matching TRBD1 (5 bases). In germline, CDR1 is SGHRS, CDR2 YFSETQ. The CDR3 has 12 amino acids. Trimming shortened V by 2 bases and J by 5 bases, and 7 bases separated the two germline ends. This CDR3 reads CASSFPGTEAFF. CDR3 bases: TGCGCCAGCAGCTTTCCAGGGACTGAAGCTTTCTTT.

In nucleotides, the CDR3 is TGTGCCAGCTCACCGGCGACTACCGGAAACACCATATATTTT. This translates into CASSPATTGNTIYF. J is TRBJ1-3 and V is TRBV18, with unresolved D. The ends were cut back, 3 bases at V and 4 bases at J, with 10 bases in the middle. Germline CDR1 KGHSH, CDR2 LQKENI. The CDR3 is made up of 14 amino acids.

The chain couples TRBV5-1 to TRBJ2-5; 8 nucleotides agree with TRBD2. The germline V gene encodes CDR1 SGHRS and CDR2 YFSETQ. After removal of 0 bases from V and 5 bases from J, the junction contained 6 bases not matched to a gene. The CDR3 spans 15 residues. The CDR3 nucleotides are TGCGCCAGCAGCTTGGCCGGGACTAGAGGGGAGACCCAGTACTTC. Translated: CASSLAGTRGETQYF.

Notes on this clone: One junction end disagrees with the germline gene, perhaps due to a read error. V is TRBV9 and J is TRBJ2-3; 14 bases are shared with TRBD2. The CDR3 extends over 16 amino acids. Germline CDR1 and CDR2: SGDLS and YYNGEE. The CDR3 nucleotides read TGTGCCAGCACCGTAGGGACTAGCGGGGGTGGAGATACGCAGTATTTT. Protein product: CASTVGTSGGGDTQYF.

This rearrangement joins TRBV6-1 to TRBJ2-5; possibly TRBD1 for D (5 bases). The V end was cut by 6 bases, the J end by 2 bases, with 10 bases between. Germline V gene sequence: CDR1 MNHNS, CDR2 SASEGT. The CDR3 spans 13 residues. The CDR3 nucleotides read TGTGCCAGCAGCCCGACAGATCAAGAGACCCAGTACTTC. This gives the protein CASSPTDQETQYF.